This entry lists 14 T cell receptor beta chains sequenced from one sample in a study of T cell changes during pregnancy in multiple sclerosis. The table came from immunoSEQ multiplex PCR; TCRdb's copy has only in-frame clones and leaves some out. Here the sample spans tens of thousands of clones, nearly 95% being singletons. The material sequenced was CD4+ T cells from peripheral blood mononuclear cells, taken in the third trimester of pregnancy. Receptors originate from a female donor in good health, enrolled as a control in a pregnancy study.

This chain joins TRBV7-2 and TRBJ1-5, with TRBD1 matching over 7 bases. V gave up 4 bases and J gave up 6 bases; unmatched junction bases: 9. The CDR3 runs to 15 residues. Germline values: CDR1 SGHTA, CDR2 FQGNSA. The DNA for the CDR3 is TGTGCCAGCAGCTCCCAGGGGGGACCAACTCAGCCCCAGCATTTT. Its protein product is CASSSQGGPTQPQHF.

This chain joins TRBV30 and TRBJ1-2; D may be TRBD1 (5 bases). V lost 4 bases, J lost 8 bases, and 14 bases lay in between. This CDR3 contains 12 residues. In germline, CDR1 is GTSNPN, CDR2 SVGIG (reference sequence). CDR3 nucleotide sequence: TGTGCCTGGACCGTTGGGGGAGGGGGCTACACCTTC. Protein product: CAWTVGGGGYTF.

This chain joins TRBV20-1 and TRBJ1-4; D unclear. The V end lost 6 bases, the J end lost 5 bases, and 7 bases lay between the germline ends. CDR1 and CDR2 (germline): DFQATT, SNEGSKA (reference sequence). The CDR3 sequence is 11 residues long. CDR3 loop: CSAQQNEKLFF. As DNA, the CDR3 is TGCAGTGCGCAACAAAATGAAAAACTGTTTTTT.

The V call is TRBV5-1, the J call TRBJ2-2; the D is unclear. Trimming shortened V by 0 bases and J by 0 bases, and 6 bases separated the two germline ends. The CDR3 extends over 15 amino acids. Germline V gives CDR1 SGHRS, CDR2 YFSETQ. The CDR3 loop reads CASSLASANTGELFF. The CDR3 DNA reads as TGCGCCAGCAGCTTGGCCAGTGCGAACACCGGGGAGCTGTTTTTT.

The chain employs TRBV6-4 and TRBJ1-6, with D perhaps TRBD1 (6 bases). Germline loops: CDR1 MRHNA, CDR2 SNTAGT. There are 17 residues in the CDR3. Trimming took off 4 bases at V and 0 bases at J, with 13 bases between the two ends. The CDR3 sequence: CASSGVGQSSYNSPLHF. The DNA of the CDR3 is TGTGCCAGCAGTGGGGTTGGACAGAGCTCCTATAATTCACCCCTCCACTTT.

This chain joins TRBV5-1 and TRBJ2-5; 10 bases fit TRBD2. V was pared by 0 bases and J by 2 bases, with 10 bases of the junction left unmatched. The CDR3 loop spans 18 amino acids. The germline CDR1 and CDR2 sequences are SGHRS and YFSETQ. Here the CDR3 reads CASSLEASGGLEQETQYF. CDR3 bases: TGCGCCAGCAGCTTGGAGGCTAGCGGGGGCCTGGAACAAGAGACCCAGTACTTC.

This chain connects TRBV28 to TRBJ2-2, with 9 bases matching TRBD1. CDR1 is MDHEN and CDR2 is SYDVKM in the germline V gene. This CDR3 is 13 amino acids long. The J segment lost 2 bases and the V segment lost 10 bases, leaving 2 bases of the junction unmatched. CDR3 protein: CATGQGNTGELFF. Written as DNA, the CDR3 is TGTGCCACGGGACAGGGAAACACCGGGGAGCTGTTTTTT.

The J gene is TRBJ1-5, the V gene TRBV6-5; a possible D gene is TRBD1 (5 bases). This CDR3 contains 13 residues. V was cut by 4 bases and J by 7 bases, with 11 bases left in between. Germline CDR1 reads MNHEY; CDR2 reads SVGAGI. The CDR3 protein is CASSSVGGQPQHF. The DNA of the CDR3 is TGTGCCAGCAGTTCCGTGGGGGGACAGCCCCAGCATTTT.

This clone was recorded once. This chain uses TRBV18 with TRBJ1-1, with D maybe TRBD1 (5 bases). Trimming cost V 1 base and J 1 base, with 7 bases left between them. Looked up from germline, CDR1 is KGHSH and CDR2 is LQKENI. The CDR3 is 14 amino acids. CDR3 sequence: CASSPLGQNTEAFF. The CDR3 DNA sequence: TGTGCCAGCTCACCACTTGGACAGAACACTGAAGCTTTCTTT.

The V call is TRBV30, the J call TRBJ1-6, with TRBD1 identical over 11 bases. Germline lookup yields CDR1 GTSNPN and CDR2 SVGIG (reference sequence). The CDR3 is 15 amino acids. V was pared by 3 bases and J by 7 bases, with 5 bases of the junction left unmatched. The CDR3 is CAWSLGQGANSPLHF. DNA for the CDR3: TGTGCCTGGAGCCTAGGACAGGGGGCAAATTCACCCCTCCACTTT.

This clone came up a few times. This sequence joins TRBV30 and TRBJ2-7; D gene ambiguous. The length of the CDR3 is 18 residues. Germline values: CDR1 GTSNPN, CDR2 SVGIG (reference sequence). V dropped 0 bases and J dropped 0 bases, with 21 bases sitting between them. CDR3 in amino acids: CAWSVPRSIVLSSYEQYF. CDR3 DNA sequence: TGTGCCTGGAGTGTCCCCCGCTCTATAGTGTTAAGCTCCTACGAGCAGTACTTC.

This clone was counted once. V is TRBV11-2 and J is TRBJ2-1, with 10 bases aligning to TRBD2. The CDR3 covers 15 residues. Germline V gives CDR1 SGHAT, CDR2 FQNNGV. The trim removed 10 bases at V and 6 bases at J, leaving 12 bases unmatched. CDR3 sequence reads: CATERGGQVGNEQFF. As DNA, the CDR3 is TGTGCCACGGAGCGGGGGGGCCAGGTCGGCAATGAGCAGTTCTTC.

The chain links TRBV6-1 to TRBJ2-3; tentative D call: TRBD1 (5 bases). Germline CDR1 and CDR2: MNHNS and SASEGT. The CDR3 covers 13 residues. The ends were cut back, 4 bases at V and 1 base at J, with 6 bases in the middle. DNA for the CDR3: TGTGCCAGCAGTGTCAGGGGCACAGATACGCAGTATTTT. This codes for CASSVRGTDTQYF.

The V gene is TRBV6-1, the J gene TRBJ1-1; 7 bases align to TRBD1. CDR3 length: 15 residues. The germline gives CDR1 MNHNS, CDR2 SASEGT. The ends lost 3 bases at V and 1 base at J; junction bases unmatched: 5. CDR3 DNA: TGTGCCAGCAGTGATATAAGACAGGGGAACACTGAAGCTTTCTTT. Protein sequence: CASSDIRQGNTEAFF.